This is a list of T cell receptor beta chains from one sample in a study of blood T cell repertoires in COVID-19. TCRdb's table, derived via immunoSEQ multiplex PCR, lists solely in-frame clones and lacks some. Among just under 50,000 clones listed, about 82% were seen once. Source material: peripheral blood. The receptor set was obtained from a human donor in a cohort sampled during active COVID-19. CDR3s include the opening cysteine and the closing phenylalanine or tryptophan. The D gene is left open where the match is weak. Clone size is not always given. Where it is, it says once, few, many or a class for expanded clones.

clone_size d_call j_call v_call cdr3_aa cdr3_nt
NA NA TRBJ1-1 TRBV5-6 CASSLRVISNSEAFF TGTGCCAGCAGCTTAAGAGTAATTTCCAATTCTGAAGCTTTCTTT
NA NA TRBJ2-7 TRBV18 CASSPEDSYEQYF TGTGCCAGCTCACCAGAGGACAGTTACGAGCAGTACTTC
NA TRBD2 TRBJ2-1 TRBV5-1 CASSSGTSGSSYNEQFF TGCGCCAGCAGCTCTGGGACTAGCGGGAGCTCCTACAATGAGCAGTTCTTC
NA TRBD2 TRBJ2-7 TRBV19 CASRTSGGYEQYF TGTGCCAGTAGGACTAGCGGGGGCTACGAGCAGTACTTC
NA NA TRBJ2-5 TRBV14 CASSSHNQETQYF TGTGCCAGCAGCTCCCACAACCAAGAGACCCAGTACTTC
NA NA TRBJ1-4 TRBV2 CASRSRGDEKLFF TGTGCCAGCAGGTCACGGGGGGACGAAAAACTGTTTTTT
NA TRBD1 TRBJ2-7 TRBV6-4 CASSDGGQDYEQYF TGTGCCAGCAGTGACGGGGGACAGGACTACGAGCAGTACTTC
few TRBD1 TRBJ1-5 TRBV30 CAWSVGGGGQPQHF TGTGCCTGGAGTGTCGGAGGGGGCGGGCAGCCCCAGCATTTT
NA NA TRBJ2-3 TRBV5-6 CASSTRHIASTDTQYF TGTGCCAGCAGCACTCGACACATCGCTAGCACAGATACGCAGTATTTT
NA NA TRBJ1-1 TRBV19 CASSIGTVSTEAFF TGTGCCAGTAGTATAGGGACAGTGTCCACTGAAGCTTTCTTT
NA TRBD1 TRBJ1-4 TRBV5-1 CASSLTGQGAGNEKLFF TGCGCCAGCAGCTTGACGGGACAGGGGGCTGGGAATGAAAAACTGTTTTTT